The entry below gives a single T cell receptor beta chain sequence along with its context. Its antigen is not known. Trimming at V came to 3 bases and at J to 7 bases, leaving 6 bases not matched to a gene. The CDR3 loop spans 15 amino acids. In germline, CDR1 is SGHRS, CDR2 YFSETQ. This sample stems from a study of T cell responses to AZD1222 COVID-19 vaccine. Study-level findings and limits: Spike-wide vaccine-associated CD4 TCRs dominated at 160-218 and 743-854. The study reported that nearly half of spike-specific TCRs target unmutated variant regions. Donors in the cohort were predominantly white British and more often female, and clonal diversity was possibly underestimated. Baseline antibody screening turned up just six seropositive AZD1222 recipients.

Only in-frame clones appear in the TCRdb table, and some are missing; sequencing was by immunoSEQ multiplex PCR. In the table there are about 130,000 clones, 80% to 95% of which are singletons. Sequenced here: peripheral blood, sampled 28 days after the second AZD1222 dose. This clonotype was obtained from an adult who received the AZD1222 COVID-19 vaccine. This sequence joins TRBV5-1 and TRBJ1-6; TRBD1 matches 8 bases. The CDR3 sequence is CASSSRQGPNSPLHF. The CDR3 region has the DNA TGCGCCAGCAGCTCGAGACAGGGGCCGAATTCACCCCTCCACTTT. Full variable domain (rest looked up from reference TRBV5-1 and TRBJ1-6): KAGVTQTPRYLIKTRGQQVTLSCSPISGHRSVSWYQQTPGQGLQFLFEYFSETQRNKGNFPGRFSGRQFSNSRSEMNVSTLELGDSALYLCASSSRQGPNSPLHFGNGTRLTVT.